Shown below are 18 T cell receptor beta chains from a single sample sequenced in a study of metastatic and nonmetastatic thyroid tumors. Nobody among the patients had been given any treatment before thyroid surgery. TCRdb re-processed the PCR reads through MiXCR. The sample shows under 100,000 clones, about 9.1% of them seen only once. Source material: blood. The receptor set was obtained from a female donor with papillary thyroid cancer or a benign thyroid nodule (not recorded which). Some clones in this sample may be carry-over from other donors' samples.

This clone showed up many times. In the same sample, other DNA sequences code for this CDR3. This rearrangement joins TRBV18 to TRBJ2-5; D is ambiguous. Trimming cost V 4 bases and J 2 bases, with 11 bases left between them. Germline V gives CDR1 KGHSH, CDR2 LQKENI. This CDR3 has 14 amino acids. The CDR3 is CASSLQGFQETQYF. CDR3 nucleotides: TGTGCCAGCTCACTACAAGGATTTCAAGAGACCCAGTACTTC.

This clone appeared a few times. One base away lies a much larger clone, so this may be a sequencing read error. At the DNA level, this CDR3 is encoded by other sequences in the same sample as well. This rearrangement joins TRBV6-1 to TRBJ2-3; TRBD2 matches at 9 bases. The V gene end was trimmed by 3 bases and the J gene end by 4 bases; junction bases not matched to a gene: 8. This CDR3 is 16 amino acids long. Germline lookup yields CDR1 MNHNS and CDR2 SASEGT. The CDR3 DNA is TGTGCCAGCAGTGAGGTTGCGGGGGGGCCACCAGATACGCAGTATTTT. It codes for CASSEVAGGPPDTQYF.

This clone was detected only a few times. V usage is TRBV20-1 and J usage is TRBJ2-2; D possibly corresponds to TRBD2 (7 bases). The ends were cut back, 3 bases at V and 5 bases at J, with 13 bases in the middle. The germline CDR1 and CDR2 sequences are DFQATT and SNEGSKA (reference sequence). This CDR3 region has 14 residues. The CDR3 DNA follows: TGCAGTGCTAGCGGGGGGCCAGGGACCGGGGAGCTGTTTTTT. This gives the protein CSASGGPGTGELFF.

This clone has a count of ten or more. The chain couples TRBV4-1 to TRBJ2-1, with a tentative D call TRBD2 (5 bases). V was cut by 1 base and J by 4 bases, with 11 bases left in between. Germline V gene sequence: CDR1 MGHRA, CDR2 YSYEKL. The CDR3 runs 15 residues. The CDR3 reads CASSQGERKYNEQFF. The CDR3 DNA sequence: TGCGCCAGCAGCCAAGGGGAGCGAAAATACAATGAGCAGTTCTTC.

This clone has ten or more counts. The CDR3 reads CASRGSYNSPLHF. The CDR3 nucleotides read TGTGCCAGTCGAGGCTCCTATAATTCACCCCTCCACTTT. J is TRBJ1-6 and V is TRBV2, with D unclear. CDR1 SNHLY and CDR2 FYNNEI come from the germline V gene. CDR3 length: 13 residues. V was cut by 9 bases and J by 0 bases, with 6 bases left in between.

This clone has at least ten counts. The chain combines TRBV11-3 with TRBJ2-2, with 7 bases that match TRBD1. This CDR3 is 15 amino acids long. Germline-derived CDR1 and CDR2 are SGHNT and YENEEA. The ends lost 7 bases at V and 0 bases at J; junction bases unmatched: 5. The CDR3 DNA sequence: TGTGCCAGCAAGAGGGACAGCGCGAACACCGGGGAGCTGTTTTTT. It translates to CASKRDSANTGELFF.

In its sample, this clone was seen many times. The V gene is TRBV29-1, the J gene TRBJ2-7, with D perhaps matching TRBD1 (6 bases). The CDR3 has 13 amino acids. Germline V CDR1 and CDR2: SQVTM, ANQGSEA. V was pared by 1 base and J by 2 bases, with 9 bases between. The DNA of the CDR3 is TGCAGCGTTGAAGGGGGACACCCCTACGAGCAGTACTTC. The encoded protein is CSVEGGHPYEQYF.

This clone was detected many times. V usage is TRBV12-3 or TRBV12-4 and J usage is TRBJ2-7; TRBD2 aligns across 9 bases. V shed 3 bases, J shed 4 bases, and the junction held 16 bases outside the gene matches. The CDR3 covers 18 residues. For the CDR3, the DNA is TGTGCCAGCAGTTTCTCCCTAGCGGGGCCCCTCAGACGATACGAGCAGTACTTC. Translated: CASSFSLAGPLRRYEQYF.

This clone has ten or more counts. The chain has TRBV20-1 and TRBJ2-3; TRBD1 matches at 11 bases. V lost 5 bases and J lost 6; bases outside the gene matches: 10. Germline CDR1 reads DFQATT; CDR2 reads SNEGSKA (reference sequence). CDR3 length equals 15 residues. The DNA for the CDR3 is TGCAGTGCTGTCATCCGGGACAGGGGGACCGATACGCAGTATTTT. Encoded protein: CSAVIRDRGTDTQYF.

This clone appeared many times. The genes are TRBV6-4 and TRBJ2-6; the match to TRBD1 covers 7 bases. The CDR3 runs to 15 residues. The germline gives CDR1 MRHNA, CDR2 SNTAGT. V dropped 6 bases and J dropped 1; count of bases not matched to a gene: 3. CDR3 sequence: CASSEDRSGANVLTF. The CDR3 nucleotides read TGTGCCAGCAGCGAGGACAGGTCTGGGGCCAACGTCCTGACTTTC.

This clone was seen at least ten times. This chain connects TRBV6-1 to TRBJ1-4; 7 bases map to TRBD1. Germline loops: CDR1 MNHNS, CDR2 SASEGT. This CDR3 comprises 15 residues. J gave up 3 bases and V 6 bases, and 7 bases lay outside the gene matches. The CDR3 reads CASRDTGEANEKLFF. CDR3 DNA: TGTGCCAGCAGGGACACAGGGGAGGCTAATGAAAAACTGTTTTTT.

This clone was picked up a small number of times. Being one base from a much bigger clone, this may be a read error. The sample holds other DNA sequences that translate to the same CDR3. V usage is TRBV5-1 and J usage is TRBJ2-2; D may correspond to TRBD1 or TRBD2 (5 bases each). The CDR3 has 14 residues. V was shortened by 7 bases and J by 2 bases, with 12 bases between the two germline ends. Germline-derived CDR1 and CDR2 are SGHRS and YFSETQ. CDR3 loop: CASFGTSNTGELFF. CDR3 DNA sequence: TGCGCCAGCTTTGGGACCTCAAACACCGGGGAGCTGTTTTTT.

This clone has a count of ten or more. The chain couples TRBV29-1 to TRBJ2-7; 10 bases align to TRBD1. The CDR3 is made up of 12 amino acids. Germline V lookup: CDR1 SQVTM, CDR2 ANQGSEA. V trimming: 6 bases; J trimming: 5 bases; junction bases outside the gene matches: 4. DNA for the CDR3: TGCAGCGTCGACAGGGGGCGAAACGAGCAGTACTTC. As protein: CSVDRGRNEQYF.

This clone was seen at least ten times. The chain is built from TRBV15 and TRBJ1-1; D gene unclear. The germline V gene encodes CDR1 LNHNV and CDR2 YYDKDF (reference sequence). Trimming stripped 3 bases from V and 7 bases from J, with 12 bases between. The CDR3 spans 13 residues. The CDR3 bases are TGTGCCACCAGCAGGCCCGACGGACTTGAAGCTTTCTTT. Translated, it gives CATSRPDGLEAFF.

The chain couples TRBV30 to TRBJ1-2; D might be TRBD1 (5 bases). Germline-derived CDR1 and CDR2 are GTSNPN and SVGIG (reference sequence). V shed 7 bases and J shed 4 bases, with 19 bases lying between them. This CDR3 is built from 14 residues. CDR3 region: CAFNVGGSSYGYTF. CDR3 in DNA: TGTGCCTTTAACGTCGGGGGTTCTAGCTATGGCTACACCTTC.

This clone was counted a few times. J is TRBJ2-1 and V is TRBV20-1, with D maybe TRBD2 (5 bases). V was clipped by 8 bases and J by 5 bases, with 10 bases between them. This CDR3 is built from 11 residues. Germline CDR1 and CDR2: DFQATT and SNEGSKA (reference sequence). CDR3 amino acids: CSPSGDNEQFF. CDR3 nucleotides: TGCAGTCCATCCGGGGACAATGAGCAGTTCTTC.

V usage is TRBV20-1 and J usage is TRBJ2-1, with 11 nucleotides matching TRBD2. This CDR3 has 13 amino acids. Germline CDR1 and CDR2: DFQATT and SNEGSKA (reference sequence). Losses at the gene ends were 4 bases for V and 7 bases for J; bases not matched to a gene: 3. The CDR3 coding sequence is TGCAGTGCTACCGGGACTAGCGGAAATGAGCAGTTCTTC. Encoded protein: CSATGTSGNEQFF.

This clone was seen ten or more times. V and J are TRBV6-5 and TRBJ2-1, with TRBD2 matching over 9 bases. The CDR3 covers 17 residues. From germline, CDR1 is MNHEY and CDR2 SVGAGI. The ends lost 2 bases at V and 1 base at J; junction bases unmatched: 6. CDR3 DNA: TGTGCCAGCAGTTACGCGCCTAGCGGGGTGTCCTACAATGAGCAGTTCTTC. Protein product: CASSYAPSGVSYNEQFF.